These 9 T cell receptor beta chains came from one sample sequenced in a study of blood T cell repertoires in COVID-19. The repertoire was sequenced with immunoSEQ multiplex PCR; TCRdb's copy has only in-frame clones and lacks some. The data hold roughly 170,000 clones, with approximately 90% observed a single time. The source material was peripheral blood. Source of these receptors: a woman in her late teens or twenties who had recovered from COVID-19.

The chain couples TRBV25-1 to TRBJ2-3; tentatively, D is TRBD1 (5 bases). Trimming cost V 6 bases and J 5 bases, with 18 bases left between them. CDR3 length: 15 amino acids. Looked up from germline, CDR1 is MGHDK and CDR2 is SYGVNS. The CDR3 protein is CASSPPGSSGDTQYF. CDR3 nucleotide sequence: TGTGCCAGCAGCCCCCCAGGGTCAAGTGGAGATACGCAGTATTTT.

The chain joins TRBV5-6 to TRBJ1-2; the D gene is possibly TRBD1 (6 bases). The CDR3 runs to 15 residues. The germline V gene encodes CDR1 SGHDT and CDR2 YYEEEE. With 2 bases removed from V and 5 bases from J, the gap between germline ends came to 16 bases. CDR3 DNA sequence: TGTGCCAGCAGCTTATGGGGGGGACAAAGATATGGCTACACCTTC. This sequence encodes CASSLWGGQRYGYTF.

Here the CDR3 reads CASSRTQGAYEQYV. CDR3 in DNA: TGTGCCAGCAGCCGTACCCAGGGCGCTTACGAGCAGTACGTC. The chain has TRBV11-2 and TRBJ2-7; TRBD1 might be the D (5 bases). This CDR3 is built from 14 residues. CDR1 is SGHAT and CDR2 is FQNNGV in the germline V gene. The germline V and J ends were trimmed by 5 bases and 4 bases, with 15 bases remaining between them.

The CDR3 loop reads CASSPRTGGNTGELFF. The DNA of the CDR3 is TGCGCCAGCAGCCCTCGGACAGGGGGAAACACCGGGGAGCTGTTTTTT. The rearrangement links TRBV4-1 to TRBJ2-2; TRBD1 matches at 10 bases. This CDR3 spans 16 amino acids. The ends lost 4 bases at V and 2 bases at J; junction bases unmatched: 4. Germline V gene sequence: CDR1 MGHRA, CDR2 YSYEKL.

V is TRBV7-2 and J is TRBJ2-1, with 11 positions matching TRBD2. V was pared by 5 bases and J by 3 bases, with 6 bases of the junction left unmatched. Germline lookup yields CDR1 SGHTA and CDR2 FQGNSA. This CDR3 is built from 16 residues. The CDR3 nucleotides read TGTGCCAGCAGCATCCCACTAGCGGGAGTCTACAATGAGCAGTTCTTC. Translating gives CASSIPLAGVYNEQFF. The full variable domain, rest sourced from reference TRBV7-2 and TRBJ2-1, is GAGVSQSPSNKVTEKGKDVELRCDPISGHTALYWYRQSLGQGLEFLIYFQGNSAPDKSGLPSDRFSAERTGGSVSTLTIQRTQQEDSAVYLCASSIPLAGVYNEQFFGPGTRLTVL.

The rearrangement links TRBV15 to TRBJ2-5, with a tentative D call TRBD2 (6 bases). CDR1 is LNHNV, CDR2 YYDKDF, per germline (reference sequence). The V end lost 6 bases, the J end lost 1 base, and 9 bases lay between the germline ends. The CDR3 is 13 amino acids. DNA of the CDR3: TGTGCCACCAGAGGGGACTCCCAAGAGACCCAGTACTTC. This translates into CATRGDSQETQYF.

The chain combines TRBV7-7 with TRBJ2-2; TRBD2 matches at 10 bases. Germline V gene sequence: CDR1 SSHAT, CDR2 FNYEAQ (reference sequence). The junction had 7 bases not matched to a gene; V was cut back by 6 bases and J by 0 bases. The CDR3 is 17 amino acids. This CDR3 is CASSRSSGGTNTGELFF. The CDR3 region has the DNA TGTGCCAGCAGTCGGTCTAGCGGGGGTACGAACACCGGGGAGCTGTTTTTT.

The V gene is TRBV2, the J gene TRBJ1-5; 9 nucleotides match TRBD1. The CDR3 is made up of 15 amino acids. The germline V gene has CDR1 SNHLY and CDR2 FYNNEI. The V segment lost 7 bases and the J segment 6 bases; nucleotides outside the gene matches: 10. The CDR3 protein is CASTGHRGQVQPQHF. In DNA, the CDR3 is TGTGCCAGCACCGGACACAGGGGGCAGGTTCAGCCCCAGCATTTT.

This clone was detected only once. V and J are TRBV6-5 and TRBJ1-3; D call uncertain. This CDR3 spans 14 amino acids. V lost 10 bases, J lost 4 bases, and 17 bases lay in between. The V gene's germline CDR1 is MNHEY and CDR2 SVGAGI. The CDR3 sequence: CATLKPGSGNTIYF. In DNA, the CDR3 is TGTGCCACCCTTAAACCGGGATCAGGAAACACCATATATTTT.